The 10 T cell receptor beta chains in this list originate from one sample, sequenced in a study of radiotherapy plus CTLA-4 blockade in lung cancer. Sequencing was performed with immunoSEQ multiplex PCR; in TCRdb, only in-frame clones are kept and a portion is missing. The repertoire consists of about 97,000 clones, with under 85% occurring once and the leading ten covering approximately 3%. Sequencing used peripheral blood, obtained from a patient treated with radiotherapy plus ipilimumab. The receptors were sampled from a human donor with non-small cell lung cancer who had a partial response to radiotherapy plus ipilimumab. Some clones in this sample may be carry-over from other donors' samples.

This sequence joins TRBV7-3 and TRBJ2-5, with a tentative D call TRBD2 (7 bases). The CDR3 is 16 amino acids. The V gene lost 0 bases and the J gene lost 5 bases, with 16 bases spanning the gap. Germline CDR1 SGHTA, CDR2 FQGTGA. The CDR3 region is CASSLTPGGWGETQYF. The CDR3, as DNA: TGTGCCAGCAGCTTAACTCCGGGGGGCTGGGGCGAGACCCAGTACTTC.

J is TRBJ2-2 and V is TRBV5-4; TRBD1 is a possible D gene (5 bases). This CDR3 has 14 amino acids. The germline V gene has CDR1 SGHNT and CDR2 YYREEE (reference sequence). The V and J ends lost 4 bases and 2 bases respectively, with 9 bases between them. The CDR3 bases are TGTGCCAGCAGCCAAGACAGTAACACCGGGGAGCTGTTTTTT. Its protein is CASSQDSNTGELFF.

The chain links TRBV30 to TRBJ2-2, with D possibly matching TRBD2 (5 bases). CDR1 GTSNPN and CDR2 SVGIG come from the germline V gene (reference sequence). Trimming stripped 3 bases from V and 5 bases from J, with 16 bases between. There are 15 residues in the CDR3. CDR3 nucleotides: TGTGCCTGGAGAGTCCGGGGATCGTCTACCGGGGAGCTGTTTTTT. The encoded protein is CAWRVRGSSTGELFF.

The CDR3: CASSYTAGARELFF. CDR3 bases: TGTGCCAGCAGCTATACGGCAGGGGCGAGGGAGCTGTTTTTT. This chain links TRBV5-6 with TRBJ2-2; D possibly corresponds to TRBD1 (6 bases). V lost 3 bases, J lost 9 bases, and 15 bases lay in between. Per germline, CDR1 SGHDT and CDR2 YYEEEE. This CDR3 has 14 amino acids.

This clone has a single count. This chain joins TRBV28 and TRBJ2-5; a possible D gene is TRBD2 (5 bases). Trimming stripped 2 bases from V and 1 base from J, with 11 bases between. The germline gives CDR1 MDHEN, CDR2 SYDVKM. The length of the CDR3 is 15 residues. As DNA, the CDR3 is TGTGCCAGCAGTTTAACGCCGAGGGCCCAAGAGACCCAGTACTTC. This gives the protein CASSLTPRAQETQYF. The complete variable domain, with remaining parts taken from reference TRBV28 and TRBJ2-5, reads DVKVTQSSRYLVKRTGEKVFLECVQDMDHENMFWYRQDPGLGLRLIYFSYDVKMKEKGDIPEGYSVSREKKERFSLILESASTNQTSMYLCASSLTPRAQETQYFGPGTRLLVL.

V gene TRBV5-6 combines with J gene TRBJ2-2, with 9 bases fitting TRBD2. The junction had 4 bases not matched to a gene; V was cut back by 2 bases and J by 5 bases. The CDR3 is made up of 15 amino acids. Germline loops: CDR1 SGHDT, CDR2 YYEEEE. The CDR3 protein is CASSFGGLATGELFF. In DNA, the CDR3 is TGTGCCAGCAGCTTTGGGGGACTAGCAACCGGGGAGCTGTTTTTT.

This clone has more than one count but fewer than ten. This same CDR3 is encoded by further DNA sequences in the sample. The chain couples TRBV27 to TRBJ2-1; the match to TRBD1 covers 9 bases. Germline CDR1 reads MNHEY; CDR2 reads SMNVEV (reference sequence). Trimming took 5 bases from V and 2 from J; bases not matched to a gene: 1. There are 14 residues in the CDR3. CDR3 nucleotide sequence: TGTGCCAGCAGTACAGGGGGCCCCTACAATGAGCAGTTCTTC. As protein: CASSTGGPYNEQFF.

The V call is TRBV10-3, the J call TRBJ2-1; TRBD1 is a possible D gene (6 bases). The CDR3 has 14 amino acids. From germline, CDR1 is ENHRY and CDR2 SYGVKD. V lost 0 bases and J 8 bases, leaving 11 bases between the germline ends. The CDR3 bases are TGTGCCATCAGTGAGTCGCAGGGGTTTGATGAGCAGTTCTTC. It encodes CAISESQGFDEQFF.

This chain uses TRBV7-2 with TRBJ2-1, with 11 bases fitting TRBD1. Trimming took 1 base from V and 8 from J; bases not matched to a gene: 4. Germline V lookup: CDR1 SGHTA, CDR2 FQGNSA. The CDR3 extends over 15 amino acids. The CDR3 reads CASSLEDRGLDEQFF. The CDR3 DNA reads as TGTGCCAGCAGCTTAGAGGACAGGGGGCTGGATGAGCAGTTCTTC.

The chain combines TRBV19 with TRBJ1-1; 10 nucleotides agree with TRBD1. Germline lookup yields CDR1 LNHDA and CDR2 SQIVND (reference sequence). V shed 7 bases, J shed 4 bases, and the junction held 9 bases outside the gene matches. The CDR3 sequence is 15 residues long. DNA for the CDR3: TGTGCCAGTAAACCGGGACAGGGGATTGGCACTGAAGCTTTCTTT. It yields the protein CASKPGQGIGTEAFF. The whole variable domain, filled in from reference TRBV19 and TRBJ1-1, reads DGGITQSPKYLFRKEGQNVTLSCEQNLNHDAMYWYRQDPGQGLRLIYYSQIVNDFQKGDIAEGYSVSREKKESFPLTVTSAQKNPTAFYLCASKPGQGIGTEAFFGQGTRLTVV.